Each of the 5 T cell receptor beta chains below was sequenced from the same sample in a study of cytomegalovirus exposure and HLA in healthy donors. In the PCR, 60 Vbeta and 13 Jbeta primers were used. Libraries were prepared by immunoSEQ multiplex PCR; TCRdb keeps only in-frame clonotypes and omits some of them. The table shows around 150,000 clones, with about 60% occurring only once. The specimen was PBMCs. The receptor source for this set is a woman aged 60-75 years in good health and CMV-seropositive.

The CDR3 DNA is TGTGCCAGTAGTATAGAGGCGTCTTGGAAGCGGGAGATCGATGAGCAGTTCTTC. Translating it yields CASSIEASWKREIDEQFF. This chain links TRBV19 with TRBJ2-1, with 8 bases that match TRBD2. The junction had 15 bases not matched to a gene; V was cut back by 0 bases and J by 8 bases. Germline loops: CDR1 LNHDA, CDR2 SQIVND (reference sequence). The CDR3 sequence is 18 residues long.

The V gene is TRBV5-4, the J gene TRBJ1-1, with D maybe TRBD1 (6 bases). CDR3 length: 12 residues. The germline gives CDR1 SGHNT, CDR2 YYREEE (reference sequence). V was pared by 8 bases and J by 5 bases, with 13 bases between. CDR3 coding DNA: TGTGCCAGTTGGTCACAGGGAACTGAAGCTTTCTTT. Its translation: CASWSQGTEAFF.

The CDR3 loop reads CASSELAGVNTQYF. CDR3 DNA: TGTGCCAGCAGTGAACTAGCGGGAGTGAATACGCAGTATTTT. This chain uses TRBV6-4 with TRBJ2-3; 11 positions match TRBD2. Unmatched junction bases numbered 3, after V lost 3 bases and J lost 7 bases. The CDR3 has 14 residues. In germline, CDR1 is MRHNA, CDR2 SNTAGT.

V and J are TRBV11-1 and TRBJ2-7, with a weak D call TRBD1 (6 bases). CDR3 length equals 13 residues. Per the germline V gene, CDR1 is SGHAT and CDR2 is FQDESV (reference sequence). The ends were cut back, 5 bases at V and 5 bases at J, with 13 bases in the middle. CDR3 coding DNA: TGTGCCAGCAGCCCCGACAGGCAACACGAGCAGTACTTC. It encodes CASSPDRQHEQYF.

As for this clone: The conserved phenylalanine or tryptophan normally closing the CDR3 is absent here, so this likely arose from a read error. The chain uses TRBV4-3 and TRBJ2-6; 9 bases agree with TRBD2. The germline gives CDR1 LGHNA, CDR2 YSLEER. CDR3 size: 18 residues. V shed 4 bases and J 0 bases; nucleotides not matched to a gene: 7. For the CDR3, the DNA is TGCGCCAGCAGCCTTGGACTAGCGATAATCTCTGGGGCCAACGTCCTGACTTCC. Translation: CASSLGLAIISGANVLTS.